These 8 T cell receptor beta chains originate from one sample sequenced in a study of OX40 agonist ivuxolimab in advanced cancers. Profiling relied on immunoSEQ multiplex PCR, and the TCRdb table lists in-frame clones only, not all of them. The profile shows 110,000 or so clones, around 93% of them singletons. The sequencing here drew on CD4+ or CD8+ T cells sorted from blood, taken in a trial of the OX40 agonist ivuxolimab. These receptors all stem from an adult with an advanced solid tumor such as melanoma, head and neck, liver or kidney cancer.

The chain has TRBV27 and TRBJ1-5; possibly TRBD1 for D (5 bases). In germline, CDR1 is MNHEY, CDR2 SMNVEV (reference sequence). The CDR3 covers 15 residues. The V gene lost 6 bases and the J gene lost 0 bases, with 12 bases spanning the gap. The CDR3 protein is CASSGTTNSNQPQHF. CDR3 DNA sequence: TGTGCCAGCAGCGGGACCACTAATAGCAATCAGCCCCAGCATTTT.

This chain uses TRBV6-6 with TRBJ1-6, with 7 bases matching TRBD1. This CDR3 is 16 amino acids long. The V gene end was trimmed by 4 bases and the J gene end by 5 bases; junction bases not matched to a gene: 8. Germline V gene lookup returns CDR1 MNHNY and CDR2 SVGAGI (reference sequence). The DNA of the CDR3 is TGTGCCAGCAGTTCCCTACAGGGGAGAGATAATTCACCCCTCCACTTT. Encoded protein: CASSSLQGRDNSPLHF.

The gene calls are TRBV30 and TRBJ1-5; TRBD1 aligns across 8 bases. With V trimmed by 2 bases and J by 4 bases, 4 bases remained unmatched. This CDR3 contains 14 residues. Germline assignment: CDR1 GTSNPN and CDR2 SVGIG (reference sequence). CDR3 amino acids: CAWSPGGRNQPQHF. CDR3 sequence (DNA): TGTGCCTGGAGTCCAGGGGGCAGGAATCAGCCCCAGCATTTT.

CDR3 bases: TGTGCCAGCTCACCAGACAGGCAACACTATGAAAAACTGTTTTTT. This codes for CASSPDRQHYEKLFF. V usage is TRBV18 and J usage is TRBJ1-4; weak D call: TRBD1 (6 bases). The CDR3 is 15 amino acids. V was cut by 2 bases and J by 6 bases, with 13 bases left in between. Germline assignment: CDR1 KGHSH and CDR2 LQKENI.

This clone appeared a few times. The V and J genes are TRBV18 and TRBJ2-1; D may be TRBD1 (7 bases). Germline V gene data show CDR1 as KGHSH and CDR2 as LQKENI. Trimming stripped 1 base from V and 6 bases from J, with 16 bases between. The CDR3 extends over 16 amino acids. The CDR3 bases are TGTGCCAGCTCACCACTCGTCAGGGGGGTCTCCAATGAGCAGTTCTTC. Amino acid sequence: CASSPLVRGVSNEQFF.

V is TRBV6-1 and J is TRBJ1-2; TRBD1 is a possible D gene (5 bases). Germline CDR1 and CDR2: MNHNS and SASEGT. The length of the CDR3 is 10 residues. Trimming removed 0 bases from V and 13 bases from J, with 6 bases in between. The CDR3 loop is CASSEAGGTF. CDR3 nucleotide sequence: TGTGCCAGCAGTGAAGCGGGGGGCACCTTC.

V usage is TRBV7-2 and J usage is TRBJ2-7; no definite D call. CDR1 and CDR2 (germline): SGHTA, FQGNSA. The CDR3 is 13 amino acids. Trimming removed 0 bases at V and 6 bases at J, with 9 bases between. The CDR3 nucleotides read TGTGCCAGCAGCTTAGCATTCCGGTCCGAGCAGTACTTC. The encoded protein is CASSLAFRSEQYF.

V is TRBV29-1 and J is TRBJ2-5, with 8 bases matching TRBD2. Trimming cost V 3 bases and J 2 bases; bases outside gene matches: 5. This CDR3 spans 14 amino acids. Germline loops: CDR1 SQVTM, CDR2 ANQGSEA. CDR3 amino acids: CSVDGASGQETQYF. In nucleotides, the CDR3 is TGCAGCGTTGACGGCGCTAGCGGGCAAGAGACCCAGTACTTC. Using reference TRBV29-1 and TRBJ2-5 for the parts outside the CDR3, the full variable domain is SAVISQKPSRDICQRGTSLTIQCQVDSQVTMMFWYRQQPGQSLTLIATANQGSEATYESGFVIDKFPISRPNLTFSTLTVSNMSPEDSSIYLCSVDGASGQETQYFGPGTRLLVL.